The 23 T cell receptor beta chains given below trace back to one sample, sequenced in a study of T cells in Graves' hyperthyroidism and ophthalmopathy. RNA transcripts were the template for amplifying TCR beta CDR3 regions. Using the HTBI primer set, a first-round RT-PCR was run on the TCR CDR3. TCRdb analysed the multiplex PCR reads with MiXCR anew, one entry per CDR3 protein. The table includes fewer than 650,000 distinct CDR3 sequences, about 15% detected once. Sequencing was carried out using blood. These receptors were obtained from a woman in her thirties or forties with Graves' ophthalmopathy.

This clonotype occurred many times. The rearrangement joins TRBV6-1 to TRBJ2-7; tentatively, D is TRBD2 (7 bases). Germline V gene sequence: CDR1 MNHNS, CDR2 SASEGT. Trimming left V 8 bases short and J 1 base short, with 15 bases between. The CDR3 spans 14 residues. CDR3 in DNA: TGTGCCAGCCGAAGGGGGGGACCGTCCTACGAGCAGTACTTC. Amino acids: CASRRGGPSYEQYF.

This clonotype was counted ten times or more. The chain uses TRBV11-2 and TRBJ1-3; weak D call: TRBD1 (6 bases). Germline lookup yields CDR1 SGHAT and CDR2 FQNNGV. CDR3 length equals 16 residues. Trimming took 5 bases from V and 0 from J, leaving 14 bases between them. The CDR3 region has the DNA TGTGCCAGCAGCAATCGGGACATCGGCTCTGGAAACACCATATATTTT. Protein sequence: CASSNRDIGSGNTIYF.

The J gene is TRBJ1-1, the V gene TRBV4-1, with 7 bases identical to TRBD1. V gave up 5 bases and J gave up 6 bases; unmatched junction bases: 12. The length of the CDR3 is 15 residues. Looked up from germline, CDR1 is MGHRA and CDR2 is YSYEKL. CDR3 region: CASSKLEQGRSEAFF. In DNA form, the CDR3 reads TGCGCCAGCAGCAAACTAGAACAGGGGCGATCTGAAGCTTTCTTT.

This clonotype was picked up many times. The chain carries TRBV20-1 and TRBJ2-5, with 8 positions matching TRBD2. CDR3 length: 12 amino acids. Trimming removed 3 bases from V and 6 bases from J; junction bases left unmatched: 3. Per germline, CDR1 DFQATT and CDR2 SNEGSKA (reference sequence). The CDR3 spells CSASSGMQTQYF. CDR3 DNA sequence: TGCAGTGCTAGTAGCGGGATGCAGACCCAGTACTTC.

Regarding this clonotype: Sequence at one end of the junction differs from germline and may be a read error. V is TRBV24-1 and J is TRBJ2-2, with TRBD2 matching 8 bases. The CDR3 contains 14 residues. From germline, CDR1 is KGHDR and CDR2 SFDVKD. CDR3 coding DNA: TGTTCCACCAAAGCGGGGGTTAACACCGGGGAGCTGTTTTTT. Amino acids: CSTKAGVNTGELFF.

This sequence joins TRBV3-1 and TRBJ1-5; D not resolved. Germline loops: CDR1 LGHDT, CDR2 YNNKEL (reference sequence). V lost 0 bases to trimming and J lost 5 bases, with 8 bases between them. The CDR3 is 14 amino acids. CDR3 nucleotide sequence: TGTGCCAGCAGCCAAGATTTGACGGATCAGCCCCAGCATTTT. Translated, it gives CASSQDLTDQPQHF.

This clonotype has only a few counts. J is TRBJ2-4 and V is TRBV27; D gene unclear. Germline CDR1 MNHEY, CDR2 SMNVEV (reference sequence). The length of the CDR3 is 13 residues. V was clipped by 7 bases and J by 5 bases, with 12 bases between them. CDR3 loop: CASMKIEENIQYF. The CDR3 DNA is TGTGCCAGCATGAAAATCGAGGAAAACATTCAGTACTTC.

The V and J genes are TRBV7-2 and TRBJ1-2; TRBD1 aligns across 12 bases. The CDR3 consists of 15 residues. Looked up from germline, CDR1 is SGHTA and CDR2 is FQGNSA. Germline trimming cut 4 bases from V and 6 bases from J; bases unmatched to any gene: 6. DNA for the CDR3: TGTGCCAGCAGCTCCGAACGGGACAGGGGGCATGGCTACACCTTC. Its translation is CASSSERDRGHGYTF.

The chain recombines TRBV7-2 with TRBJ2-2; the D is unclear. The CDR3 consists of 13 residues. Trimming left V 10 bases short and J 7 bases short, with 16 bases between. Germline V gene lookup returns CDR1 SGHTA and CDR2 FQGNSA. The CDR3 spells CATSYLTGGELFF. The DNA for the CDR3 is TGTGCCACGAGTTACTTGACCGGCGGGGAGCTGTTTTTT.

This clonotype was seen at least ten times. The V and J genes are TRBV19 and TRBJ1-1; D is possibly TRBD1 (6 bases). The V and J ends lost 7 bases and 1 base respectively, with 13 bases between them. The CDR3 is made up of 14 amino acids. Germline CDR1 LNHDA, CDR2 SQIVND (reference sequence). The CDR3 protein is CASNKAGENTEAFF. As DNA, the CDR3 is TGTGCCAGTAATAAGGCAGGGGAGAACACTGAAGCTTTCTTT.

This clonotype was recorded many times. V and J are TRBV9 and TRBJ1-2, with 8 nucleotides matching TRBD1. This CDR3 is 15 amino acids long. The trim removed 4 bases at V and 3 bases at J, leaving 8 bases unmatched. Germline CDR1 SGDLS, CDR2 YYNGEE. The CDR3: CASSPRTGMDYGYTF. CDR3 nucleotides: TGTGCCAGCAGCCCACGGACAGGGATGGACTATGGCTACACCTTC.

This clonotype was observed at least ten times. The CDR3 DNA reads TGTGCCAGCAGTTTAGTTGGTAGCGGGCCCTACGAGCAGTACTTC. It is translated as CASSLVGSGPYEQYF. The chain links TRBV12-3 or TRBV12-4 to TRBJ2-7, with 7 nucleotides matching TRBD2. CDR3 length: 15 residues. V lost 1 base to trimming and J lost 2 bases; unmatched junction nucleotides: 5.

This clonotype showed up many times. A read error may produce the germline difference seen at one junction end. The chain couples TRBV29-1 to TRBJ1-1; D remains ambiguous. The germline V gene has CDR1 SQVTM and CDR2 ANQGSEA. The CDR3 is 14 amino acids. DNA of the CDR3: TGCAGCGCTGAAGACGACGGAGGAAGGGCTGAAGCTTTCTTT. Amino acid sequence: CSAEDDGGRAEAFF.

There are many counts of this clonotype. CDR3 nucleotide sequence: TGTGCCAGCAGTTTGAGAAACTATGGCTACACCTTC. It encodes CASSLRNYGYTF. V gene TRBV28 combines with J gene TRBJ1-2, with D unresolved. The length of the CDR3 is 12 residues. The germline V gene has CDR1 MDHEN and CDR2 SYDVKM. V was pared by 3 bases and J by 2 bases, with 4 bases between.

On this clonotype: A much larger clone sits a single nucleotide away, making a read error possible. The rearrangement links TRBV20-1 to TRBJ1-5; D gene ambiguous. In germline, CDR1 is DFQATT, CDR2 SNEGSKA (reference sequence). This CDR3 region has 12 residues. Trimming stripped 5 bases from V and 5 bases from J, with 10 bases between. The DNA of the CDR3 is TGCAGTGCTGTGCGGTTGGATCAGCCCCAGCATTTT. Protein product: CSAVRLDQPQHF.

Only a few counts were recorded for this clonotype. The V call is TRBV5-6, the J call TRBJ1-3; D is unresolved. The CDR3 runs to 19 residues. Trimming left V 1 base short and J 0 bases short, with 20 bases between. Germline V gene data show CDR1 as SGHDT and CDR2 as YYEEEE. The CDR3, as DNA: TGTGCCAGCAGCTTGACGGGGTCGGGGAGGGTGAGCTCTGGAAACACCATATATTTT. Residues: CASSLTGSGRVSSGNTIYF. Full variable domain (remainder filled in from reference TRBV5-6 and TRBJ1-3): DAGVTQSPTHLIKTRGQQVTLRCSPKSGHDTVSWYQQALGQGPQFIFQYYEEEERQRGNFPDRFSGHQFPNYSSELNVNALLLGDSALYLCASSLTGSGRVSSGNTIYFGEGSWLTVV.

This clonotype was seen many times. CDR3 residues: CASSLWAGVQETQYF. The CDR3 DNA reads TGTGCCAGCAGCTTATGGGCCGGGGTCCAAGAGACCCAGTACTTC. The rearrangement uses TRBV7-6 and TRBJ2-5; D may be TRBD2 (5 bases). Germline V gene sequence: CDR1 SGHVS, CDR2 FNYEAQ. The CDR3 is 15 amino acids. Trimming cost V 2 bases and J 1 base, with 11 bases left between them.

This clonotype was seen many times. The chain has TRBV6-2 or TRBV6-3 and TRBJ2-5; 8 bases align to TRBD2. This CDR3 is 14 amino acids long. CDR1 is MNHEY, CDR2 SVGEGT, per germline. V was clipped by 6 bases and J by 3 bases; unmatched bases: 6. The CDR3 loop is CASSYLAGKETQYF. The CDR3 coding sequence is TGTGCCAGCAGCTACCTAGCGGGTAAAGAGACCCAGTACTTC.

For this clonotype: A read error may explain this, as a much larger clone is one base away. As the CDR3 is not closed by the conserved phenylalanine or tryptophan, this likely results from a read error. The rearrangement links TRBV28 to TRBJ2-7, with no clear D. Germline lookup yields CDR1 MDHEN and CDR2 SYDVKM. V was cut by 5 bases and J by 2 bases, with 13 bases left in between. The CDR3 covers 14 residues. CDR3 sequence (DNA): TGTGCCAGCAGTCCCCGGGTAGGGACCTACGAGCAGTACCTC. Translating gives CASSPRVGTYEQYL.

This clonotype occurred a few times. One junction end disagrees with the germline gene, perhaps due to a read error. The rearrangement links TRBV11-2 to TRBJ1-5, with 7 bases matching TRBD1. CDR3 length: 13 amino acids. CDR1 and CDR2 (germline): SGHAT, FQNNGV. The CDR3 region is CASSLVGGQPRHF. The CDR3, as DNA: TGTGCCAGCAGCTTAGTGGGGGGACAGCCCCGGCATTTT.

This clonotype was counted at least ten times. The rearrangement uses TRBV13 and TRBJ1-2; 10 positions agree with TRBD1. The germline V gene has CDR1 PRHDT and CDR2 FYEKMQ (reference sequence). CDR3 length: 16 amino acids. J gave up 3 bases and V 2 bases, and 6 bases lay outside the gene matches. The DNA for the CDR3 is TGTGCCAGCAGCTTATCGACAGGGGGCTTGGACTATGGCTACACCTTC. Residues: CASSLSTGGLDYGYTF.

V is TRBV30 and J is TRBJ1-6; TRBD1 matches at 9 bases. Trimming removed 5 bases from V and 2 bases from J; junction bases left unmatched: 7. CDR1 is GTSNPN, CDR2 SVGIG, per germline (reference sequence). This CDR3 has 16 residues. DNA for the CDR3: TGTGCCTGGGGTACAGGGGGCAAGACCTATAATTCACCCCTCCACTTT. Its translation is CAWGTGGKTYNSPLHF.

This clonotype appeared many times. The chain has TRBV11-2 and TRBJ2-7; D perhaps matches TRBD1 (5 bases). This CDR3 has 16 residues. The V end lost 4 bases, the J end lost 5 bases, and 21 bases lay between the germline ends. Germline V CDR1 and CDR2: SGHAT, FQNNGV. CDR3 region: CASSSRPILKGNEQYF. As DNA, the CDR3 is TGTGCCAGCAGCTCTCGCCCTATCTTAAAGGGGAACGAGCAGTACTTC.